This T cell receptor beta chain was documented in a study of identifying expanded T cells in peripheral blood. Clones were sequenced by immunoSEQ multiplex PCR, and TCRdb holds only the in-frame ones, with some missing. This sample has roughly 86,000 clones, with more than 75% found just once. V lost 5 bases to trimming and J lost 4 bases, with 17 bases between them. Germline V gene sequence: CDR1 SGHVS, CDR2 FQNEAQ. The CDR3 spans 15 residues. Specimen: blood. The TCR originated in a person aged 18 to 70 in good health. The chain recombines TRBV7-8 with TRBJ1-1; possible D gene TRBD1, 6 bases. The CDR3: CASSPLGGRGTEAFF. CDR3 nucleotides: TGTGCCAGCAGCCCATTGGGGGGCCGGGGCACTGAAGCTTTCTTT. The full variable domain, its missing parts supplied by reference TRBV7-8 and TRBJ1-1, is GAGVSQSPRYKVAKRGQDVALRCDPISGHVSLFWYQQALGQGPEFLTYFQNEAQLDKSGLPSDRFFAERPEGSVSTLKIQRTQQEDSAVYLCASSPLGGRGTEAFFGQGTRLTVV.